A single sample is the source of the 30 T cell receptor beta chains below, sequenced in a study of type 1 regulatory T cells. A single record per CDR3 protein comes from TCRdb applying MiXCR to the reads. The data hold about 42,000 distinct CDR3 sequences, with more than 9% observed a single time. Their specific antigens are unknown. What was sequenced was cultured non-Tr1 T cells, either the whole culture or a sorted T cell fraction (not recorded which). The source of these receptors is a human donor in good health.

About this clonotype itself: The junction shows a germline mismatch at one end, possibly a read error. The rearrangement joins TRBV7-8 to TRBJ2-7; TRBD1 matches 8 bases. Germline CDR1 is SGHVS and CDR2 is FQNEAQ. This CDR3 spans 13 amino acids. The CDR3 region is CAGSLGRGLEQYF. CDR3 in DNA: TGTGCCGGCAGCTTAGGCAGGGGGCTCGAGCAGTACTTC.

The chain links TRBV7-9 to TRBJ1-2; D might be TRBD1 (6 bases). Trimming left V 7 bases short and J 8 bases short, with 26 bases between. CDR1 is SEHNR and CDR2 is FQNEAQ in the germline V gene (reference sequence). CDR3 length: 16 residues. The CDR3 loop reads CASNYGAQGTFKGYTF. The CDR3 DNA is TGTGCCAGCAACTATGGAGCCCAGGGGACATTTAAGGGCTACACCTTC.

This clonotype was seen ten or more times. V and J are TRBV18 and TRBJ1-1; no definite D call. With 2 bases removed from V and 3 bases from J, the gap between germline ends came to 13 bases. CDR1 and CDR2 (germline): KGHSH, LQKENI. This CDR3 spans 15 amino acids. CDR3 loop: CASSPSEAADTEAFF. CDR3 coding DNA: TGTGCCAGCTCACCATCGGAGGCGGCCGACACTGAAGCTTTCTTT.

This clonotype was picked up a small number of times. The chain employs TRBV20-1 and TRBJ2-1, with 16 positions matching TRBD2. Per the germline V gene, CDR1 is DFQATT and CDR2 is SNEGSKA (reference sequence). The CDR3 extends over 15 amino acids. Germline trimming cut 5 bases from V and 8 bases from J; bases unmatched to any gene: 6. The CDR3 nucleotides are TGCAGTGCTGTCTCCGGGACTAGCGGGAGGGATGAGCAGTTCTTC. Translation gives CSAVSGTSGRDEQFF.

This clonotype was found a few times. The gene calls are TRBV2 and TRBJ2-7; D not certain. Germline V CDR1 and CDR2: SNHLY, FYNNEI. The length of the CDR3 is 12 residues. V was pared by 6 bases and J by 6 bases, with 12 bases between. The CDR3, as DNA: TGTGCCAGCAGGGAAATTAACCTCGAGCAGTACTTC. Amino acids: CASREINLEQYF.

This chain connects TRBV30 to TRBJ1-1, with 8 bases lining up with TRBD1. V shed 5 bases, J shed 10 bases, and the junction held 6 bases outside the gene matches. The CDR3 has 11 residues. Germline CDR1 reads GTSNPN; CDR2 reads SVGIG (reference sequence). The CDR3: CAWAGQGAAFF. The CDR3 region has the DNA TGTGCCTGGGCCGGACAGGGAGCAGCTTTCTTT. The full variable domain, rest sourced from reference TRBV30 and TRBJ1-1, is SQTIHQWPATLVQPVGSPLSLECTVEGTSNPNLYWYRQAAGRGLQLLFYSVGIGQISSEVPQNLSASRPQDRQFILSSKKLLLSDSGFYLCAWAGQGAAFFGQGTRLTVV.

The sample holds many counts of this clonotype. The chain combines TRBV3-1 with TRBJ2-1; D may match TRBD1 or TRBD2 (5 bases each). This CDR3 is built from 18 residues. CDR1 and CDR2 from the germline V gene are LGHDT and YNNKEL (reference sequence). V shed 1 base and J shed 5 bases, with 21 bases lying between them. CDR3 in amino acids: CASSQVGGRSTANNEQFF. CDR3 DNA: TGTGCCAGCAGCCAAGTTGGGGGTAGGTCTACCGCTAACAATGAGCAGTTCTTC.

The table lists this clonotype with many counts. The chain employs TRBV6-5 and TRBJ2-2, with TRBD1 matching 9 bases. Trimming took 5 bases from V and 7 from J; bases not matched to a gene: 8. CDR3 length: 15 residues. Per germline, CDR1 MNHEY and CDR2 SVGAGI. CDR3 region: CASSRTGAGGGELFF. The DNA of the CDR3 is TGTGCCAGCAGTCGGACAGGGGCAGGGGGCGGGGAGCTGTTTTTT.

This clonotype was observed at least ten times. The CDR3 spells CSAREIGPWNIQYF. CDR3 bases: TGCAGTGCTAGAGAGATTGGGCCCTGGAACATTCAGTACTTC. This sequence joins TRBV20-1 and TRBJ2-4; no firm D call. Germline loops: CDR1 DFQATT, CDR2 SNEGSKA (reference sequence). The CDR3 is 14 residues long. The V end was cut by 0 bases, the J end by 7 bases, with 13 bases between.

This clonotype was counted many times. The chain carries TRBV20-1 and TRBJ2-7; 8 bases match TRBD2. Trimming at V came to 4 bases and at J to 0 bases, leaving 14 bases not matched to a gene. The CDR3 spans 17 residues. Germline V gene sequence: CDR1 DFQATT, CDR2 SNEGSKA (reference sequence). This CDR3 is CSATSPKPGLDSYEQYF. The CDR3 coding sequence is TGCAGTGCTACTAGCCCAAAACCGGGACTAGACTCCTACGAGCAGTACTTC.

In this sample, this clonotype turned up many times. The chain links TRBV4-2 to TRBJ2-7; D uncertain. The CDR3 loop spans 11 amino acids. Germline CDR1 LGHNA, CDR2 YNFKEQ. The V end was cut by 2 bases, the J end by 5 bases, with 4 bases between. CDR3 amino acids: CASSQLHEQYF. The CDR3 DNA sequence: TGTGCCAGCAGCCAACTTCACGAGCAGTACTTC.

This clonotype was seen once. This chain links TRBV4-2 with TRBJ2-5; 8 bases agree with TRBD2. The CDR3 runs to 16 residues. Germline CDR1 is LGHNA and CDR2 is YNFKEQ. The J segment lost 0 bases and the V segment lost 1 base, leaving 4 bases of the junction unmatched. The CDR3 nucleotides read TGTGCCAGCAGCCAAGGGGCGGGGGGCCACCAAGAGACCCAGTACTTC. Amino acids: CASSQGAGGHQETQYF.

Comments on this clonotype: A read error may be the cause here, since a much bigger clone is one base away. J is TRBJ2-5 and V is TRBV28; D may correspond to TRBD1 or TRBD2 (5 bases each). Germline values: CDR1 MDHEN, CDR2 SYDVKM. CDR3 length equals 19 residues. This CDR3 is CASSSYIGGSGGQQETQHF. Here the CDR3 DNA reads TGTGCCAGCAGTTCCTATATCGGCGGAAGCGGTGGACAACAAGAGACCCAGCACTTC.

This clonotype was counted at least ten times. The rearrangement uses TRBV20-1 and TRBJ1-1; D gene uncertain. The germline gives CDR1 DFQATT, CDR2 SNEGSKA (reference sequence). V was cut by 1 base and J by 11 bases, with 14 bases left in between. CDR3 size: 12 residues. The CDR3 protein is CSARADQRRAFF. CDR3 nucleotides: TGCAGTGCTAGAGCAGACCAGAGAAGGGCTTTCTTT.

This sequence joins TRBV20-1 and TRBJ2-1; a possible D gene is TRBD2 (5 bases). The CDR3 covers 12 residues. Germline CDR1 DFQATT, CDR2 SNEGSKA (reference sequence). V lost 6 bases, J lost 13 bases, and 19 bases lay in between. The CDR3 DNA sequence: TGCAGTGCCACTCGGGGTGGTCGGGAACAGTTCTTC. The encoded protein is CSATRGGREQFF.

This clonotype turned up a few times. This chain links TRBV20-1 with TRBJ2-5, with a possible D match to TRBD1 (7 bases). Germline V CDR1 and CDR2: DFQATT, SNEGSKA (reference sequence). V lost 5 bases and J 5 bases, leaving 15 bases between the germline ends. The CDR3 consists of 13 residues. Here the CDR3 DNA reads TGCAGTGCTCCTGGAGGGGGCCTGGAGACCCAGTACTTC. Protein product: CSAPGGGLETQYF.

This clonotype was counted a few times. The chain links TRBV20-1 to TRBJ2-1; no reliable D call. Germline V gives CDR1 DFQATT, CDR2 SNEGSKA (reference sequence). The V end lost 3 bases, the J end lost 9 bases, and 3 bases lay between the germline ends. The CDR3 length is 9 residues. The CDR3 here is CSARGEQFF. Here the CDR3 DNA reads TGCAGTGCTAGGGGTGAGCAGTTCTTC.

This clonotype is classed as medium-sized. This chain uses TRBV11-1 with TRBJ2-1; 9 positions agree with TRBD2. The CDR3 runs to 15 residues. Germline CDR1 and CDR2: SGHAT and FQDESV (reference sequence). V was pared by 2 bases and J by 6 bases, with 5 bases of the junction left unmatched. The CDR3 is CASSLRSGSFNEQFF. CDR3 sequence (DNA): TGTGCCAGCAGCTTACGTAGCGGGAGCTTCAATGAGCAGTTCTTC.

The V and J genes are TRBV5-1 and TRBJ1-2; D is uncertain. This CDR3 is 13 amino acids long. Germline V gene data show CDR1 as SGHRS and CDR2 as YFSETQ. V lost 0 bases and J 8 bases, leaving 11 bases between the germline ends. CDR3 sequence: CASSLEQVDGYTF. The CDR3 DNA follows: TGCGCCAGCAGCTTGGAGCAGGTGGACGGCTACACCTTC. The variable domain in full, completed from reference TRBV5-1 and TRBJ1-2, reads KAGVTQTPRYLIKTRGQQVTLSCSPISGHRSVSWYQQTPGQGLQFLFEYFSETQRNKGNFPGRFSGRQFSNSRSEMNVSTLELGDSALYLCASSLEQVDGYTFGSGTRLTVV.

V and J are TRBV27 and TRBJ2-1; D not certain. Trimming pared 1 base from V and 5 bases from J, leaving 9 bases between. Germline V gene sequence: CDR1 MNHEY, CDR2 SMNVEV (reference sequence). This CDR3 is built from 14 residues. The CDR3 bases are TGTGCCAGCAGTTTATATGGAAACCACAATGAGCAGTTCTTC. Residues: CASSLYGNHNEQFF.

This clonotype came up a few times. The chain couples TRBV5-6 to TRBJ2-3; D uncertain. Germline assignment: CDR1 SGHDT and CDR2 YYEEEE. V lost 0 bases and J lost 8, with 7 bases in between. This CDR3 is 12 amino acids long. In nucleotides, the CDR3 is TGTGCCAGCAGCTTGGAGGGATTTACGCAGTATTTT. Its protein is CASSLEGFTQYF.

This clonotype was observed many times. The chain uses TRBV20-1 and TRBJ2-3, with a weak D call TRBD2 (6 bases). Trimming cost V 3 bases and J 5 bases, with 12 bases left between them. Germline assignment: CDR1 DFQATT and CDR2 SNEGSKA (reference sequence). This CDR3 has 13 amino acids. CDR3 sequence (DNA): TGCAGTGCTAGTGTGGGAGGTGGAGATACGCAGTATTTT. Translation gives CSASVGGGDTQYF.

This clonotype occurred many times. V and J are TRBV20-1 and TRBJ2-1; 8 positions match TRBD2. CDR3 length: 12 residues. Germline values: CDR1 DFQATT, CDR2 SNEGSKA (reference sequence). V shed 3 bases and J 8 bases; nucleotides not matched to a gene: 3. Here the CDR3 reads CSASGRAHEQFF. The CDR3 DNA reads TGCAGTGCTAGCGGGAGGGCCCATGAGCAGTTCTTC.

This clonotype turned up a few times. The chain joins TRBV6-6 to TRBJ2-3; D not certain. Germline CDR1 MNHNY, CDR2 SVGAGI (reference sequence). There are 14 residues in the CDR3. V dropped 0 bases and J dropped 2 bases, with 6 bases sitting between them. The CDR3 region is CASSYSLLTDTQYF. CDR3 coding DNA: TGTGCCAGCAGTTACTCTCTCCTCACAGATACGCAGTATTTT.

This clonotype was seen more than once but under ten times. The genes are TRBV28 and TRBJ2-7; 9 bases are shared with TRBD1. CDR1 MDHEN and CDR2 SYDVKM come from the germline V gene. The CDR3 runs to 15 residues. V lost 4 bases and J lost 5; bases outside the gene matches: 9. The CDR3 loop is CASSSSGQGRHEQYF. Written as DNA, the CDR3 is TGTGCCAGCAGTTCGTCGGGACAGGGTCGACACGAGCAGTACTTC.

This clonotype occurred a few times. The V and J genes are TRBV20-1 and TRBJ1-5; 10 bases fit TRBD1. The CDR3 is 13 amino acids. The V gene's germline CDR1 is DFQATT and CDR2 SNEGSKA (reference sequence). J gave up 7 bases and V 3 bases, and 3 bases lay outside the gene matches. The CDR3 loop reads CSARTGGGQPQHF. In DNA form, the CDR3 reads TGCAGTGCTAGGACAGGGGGCGGGCAGCCCCAGCATTTT.

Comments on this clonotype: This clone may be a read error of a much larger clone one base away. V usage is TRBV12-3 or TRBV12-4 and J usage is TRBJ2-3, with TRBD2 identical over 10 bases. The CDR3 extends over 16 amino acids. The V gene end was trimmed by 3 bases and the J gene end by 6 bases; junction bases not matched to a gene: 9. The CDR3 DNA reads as TGTGCCAGCAGTTTCCGAGCGGGAGGGCCTCGGGATACGCAGTATTTT. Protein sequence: CASSFRAGGPRDTQYF.

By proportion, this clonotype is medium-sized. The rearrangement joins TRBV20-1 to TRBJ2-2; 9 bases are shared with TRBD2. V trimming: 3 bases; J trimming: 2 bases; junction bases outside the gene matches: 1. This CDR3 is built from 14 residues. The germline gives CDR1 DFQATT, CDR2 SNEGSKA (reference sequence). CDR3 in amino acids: CSARTSGNTGELFF. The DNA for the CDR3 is TGCAGTGCTAGGACTAGCGGTAACACCGGGGAGCTGTTTTTT.

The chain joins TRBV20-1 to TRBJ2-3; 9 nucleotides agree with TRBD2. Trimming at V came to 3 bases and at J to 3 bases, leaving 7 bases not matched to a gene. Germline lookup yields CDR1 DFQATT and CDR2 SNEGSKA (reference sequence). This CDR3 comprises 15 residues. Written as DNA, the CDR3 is TGCAGTGCTAGCGAGGCTAGCGGGATAACAGATACGCAGTATTTT. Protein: CSASEASGITDTQYF.

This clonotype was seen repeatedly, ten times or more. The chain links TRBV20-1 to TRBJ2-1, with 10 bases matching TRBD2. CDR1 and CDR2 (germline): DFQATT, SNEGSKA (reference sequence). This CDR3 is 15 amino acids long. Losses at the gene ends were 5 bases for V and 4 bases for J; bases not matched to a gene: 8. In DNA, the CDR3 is TGCAGTGCTGGTCCGACTAGCGGGTTATACAATGAGCAGTTCTTC. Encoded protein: CSAGPTSGLYNEQFF.